This TCR beta chain was observed in a study of cytomegalovirus exposure and HLA in healthy donors. Study conclusions and caveats: The CMV antigen specificity of three CMV-associated chains was confirmed through in vitro analysis.

With 60 Vbeta and 13 Jbeta primers, the PCR was carried out. The protocol was immunoSEQ multiplex PCR, while the TCRdb copy is restricted to in-frame clones and leaves out a portion. The table includes about 88,000 clones, around four fifths detected once. Germline assignment: CDR1 MNHNS and CDR2 SASEGT. Between the trimmed V and J ends, which lost 3 bases and 1 base, there was a span of 4 bases. This CDR3 has 13 residues. As for this clone: No antigen is known for it.

Sequencing was performed on PBMCs. The source of this sequence is a woman aged 35 to 49 in good health and CMV-seronegative. The genes are TRBV6-1 and TRBJ1-5; D not certain. CDR3 bases: TGTGCCAGCAGTGACAGAAGCAATCAGCCCCAGCATTTT. It translates to CASSDRSNQPQHF.